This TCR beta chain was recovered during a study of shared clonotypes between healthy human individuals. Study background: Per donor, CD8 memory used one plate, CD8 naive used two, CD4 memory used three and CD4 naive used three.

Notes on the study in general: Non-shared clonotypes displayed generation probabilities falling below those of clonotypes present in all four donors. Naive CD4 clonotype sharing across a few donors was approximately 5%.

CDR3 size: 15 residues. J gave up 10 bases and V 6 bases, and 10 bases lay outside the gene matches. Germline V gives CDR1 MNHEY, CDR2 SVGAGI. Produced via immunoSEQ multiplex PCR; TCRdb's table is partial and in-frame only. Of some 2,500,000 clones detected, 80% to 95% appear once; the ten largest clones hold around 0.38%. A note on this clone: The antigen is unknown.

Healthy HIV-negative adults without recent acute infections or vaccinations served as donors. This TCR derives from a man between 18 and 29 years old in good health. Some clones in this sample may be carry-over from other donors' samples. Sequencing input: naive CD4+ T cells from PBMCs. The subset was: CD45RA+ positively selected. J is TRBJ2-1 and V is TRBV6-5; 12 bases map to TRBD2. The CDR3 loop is CASSHLAGGVWEQFF. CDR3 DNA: TGTGCCAGCAGCCATCTAGCGGGGGGGGTGTGGGAGCAGTTCTTC.